The 7 T cell receptor beta chains below all came from one sample that was sequenced in a study of cytomegalovirus exposure and HLA in healthy donors. This PCR relied on a set of 60 Vbeta primers and 13 Jbeta primers. Using immunoSEQ multiplex PCR, the repertoire was profiled, and TCRdb retains in-frame clones only, with some absent. Of 70,000 to 85,000 clones in the sample, roughly 64% were seen once. What was sequenced was PBMCs. These receptors were obtained from a man aged 25-45 years in good health and CMV-seropositive.

The V call is TRBV2, the J call TRBJ2-3; 10 nucleotides line up with TRBD1. V was pared by 5 bases and J by 4 bases, with 6 bases of the junction left unmatched. The CDR3 consists of 15 residues. Germline V gene lookup returns CDR1 SNHLY and CDR2 FYNNEI. The CDR3 bases are TGTGCCAGCAGTCCCGACAGGGGGCGCCCAGATACGCAGTATTTT. This gives the protein CASSPDRGRPDTQYF.

The chain uses TRBV18 and TRBJ2-7; 11 nucleotides match TRBD2. Trimming at V came to 8 bases and at J to 4 bases, leaving 7 bases not matched to a gene. Per the germline V gene, CDR1 is KGHSH and CDR2 is LQKENI. This CDR3 has 14 residues. The CDR3 sequence is CASRTSGGTYEQYF. In DNA form, the CDR3 reads TGTGCCAGCAGAACTAGCGGGGGAACTTACGAGCAGTACTTC.

This chain connects TRBV9 to TRBJ2-2; no reliable D call. The germline V gene encodes CDR1 SGDLS and CDR2 YYNGEE. Trimming left V 4 bases short and J 4 bases short, with 8 bases between. The CDR3 runs 13 residues. The CDR3 reads CASSMAVTGELFF. The DNA for the CDR3 is TGTGCCAGCAGCATGGCCGTCACCGGGGAGCTGTTTTTT.

This chain uses TRBV7-3 with TRBJ2-3; TRBD1 matches 7 bases. V trimming: 5 bases; J trimming: 3 bases; junction bases outside the gene matches: 2. The CDR3 is made up of 13 amino acids. CDR1 SGHTA and CDR2 FQGTGA come from the germline V gene. The CDR3 region has the DNA TGTGCCAGCAGCAAGGACAGGACAGATACGCAGTATTTT. Its protein is CASSKDRTDTQYF.

This clone occurred a few times. The J gene is TRBJ2-3, the V gene TRBV18; 8 bases fit TRBD2. CDR3 length: 20 residues. V lost 1 base to trimming and J lost 0 bases; unmatched junction nucleotides: 15. The germline gives CDR1 KGHSH, CDR2 LQKENI. The CDR3 sequence is CASSPRASGSYTASTDTQYF. CDR3 DNA: TGTGCCAGCTCACCACGGGCTAGCGGGTCCTATACCGCTAGCACAGATACGCAGTATTTT.

The J gene is TRBJ1-2, the V gene TRBV30, with D uncertain. The length of the CDR3 is 12 residues. CDR1 is GTSNPN, CDR2 SVGIG, per germline (reference sequence). V lost 3 bases and J lost 5, with 10 bases in between. The CDR3 sequence: CAWRLGRYGYTF. Written as DNA, the CDR3 is TGTGCCTGGAGACTCGGGAGGTATGGCTACACCTTC.

The chain has TRBV9 and TRBJ1-1; the D gene is possibly TRBD1 (5 bases). Trimming left V 2 bases short and J 0 bases short, with 11 bases between. The CDR3 is 15 amino acids. Germline CDR1 reads SGDLS; CDR2 reads YYNGEE. The chain's CDR3 is CASSVGASMNTEAFF. CDR3 DNA sequence: TGTGCCAGCAGCGTTGGGGCTTCCATGAACACTGAAGCTTTCTTT.